Each of the 16 T cell receptor beta chains below was sequenced from the same sample in a study of shared clonotypes between healthy human individuals. Terminally differentiated effector memory CD45RA+ cells were excluded by CCR7 positive selection of CD45RO-negative cells. Produced via immunoSEQ multiplex PCR; TCRdb's table is partial and in-frame only. The data hold about 2 million clones, with about 94% observed a single time. Material for sequencing was naive CD8+ T cells sorted from blood. These receptors came from a man aged 18 to 29 in good health.

The CDR3 here is CASTPETSYEQYF. CDR3 nucleotides: TGCGCCAGCACTCCGGAAACGAGCTACGAGCAGTACTTC. The chain carries TRBV5-1 and TRBJ2-7, with D unresolved. The V end was cut by 6 bases, the J end by 3 bases, with 13 bases between. The germline V gene has CDR1 SGHRS and CDR2 YFSETQ. This CDR3 is 13 amino acids long.

In the case of this clone: Other DNA sequences in this specimen translate into the identical CDR3. The rearrangement joins TRBV4-1 to TRBJ2-1; TRBD2 agrees at 11 bases. V lost 1 base to trimming and J lost 1 base; unmatched junction nucleotides: 3. The CDR3 length is 17 residues. CDR1 and CDR2 (germline): MGHRA, YSYEKL. The CDR3 region has the DNA TGCGCCAGCAGCCAAGTCGGACTAGCGGGTTCCTACAATGAGCAGTTCTTC. It encodes CASSQVGLAGSYNEQFF.

This clone has a single count. V is TRBV6-1 and J is TRBJ2-7; D tentatively reads TRBD1 or TRBD2 (5 bases each). Germline CDR1 and CDR2: MNHNS and SASEGT. V was shortened by 6 bases and J by 7 bases, with 13 bases between the two germline ends. The CDR3 totals 12 residues. The CDR3: CASRGDVGEQYF. In nucleotides, the CDR3 is TGTGCCAGCAGGGGGGACGTGGGGGAGCAGTACTTC.

The chain has TRBV2 and TRBJ2-3, with 8 bases fitting TRBD1. The CDR3 spans 18 residues. Germline CDR1 reads SNHLY; CDR2 reads FYNNEI. V trimming: 6 bases; J trimming: 3 bases; junction bases outside the gene matches: 17. CDR3 amino acids: CASSLPTGANAATDTQYF. The DNA of the CDR3 is TGTGCCAGCAGCTTACCGACAGGGGCCAATGCGGCGACAGATACGCAGTATTTT.

The rearrangement links TRBV15 to TRBJ2-2, with D unclear. CDR3 size: 14 residues. V lost 4 bases to trimming and J lost 6 bases, with 12 bases between them. In germline, CDR1 is LNHNV, CDR2 YYDKDF (reference sequence). In DNA, the CDR3 is TGTGCCACCAGCACCCCCACAGAGTCCGGGGAGCTGTTTTTT. Amino acid sequence: CATSTPTESGELFF.

The chain recombines TRBV5-6 with TRBJ1-1, with 8 bases aligning to TRBD1. The CDR3 sequence is 17 residues long. In germline, CDR1 is SGHDT, CDR2 YYEEEE. Trimming cost V 2 bases and J 6 bases; bases outside gene matches: 15. The CDR3 sequence is CASSLRTGFAYLAEAFF. The CDR3 DNA is TGTGCCAGCAGCTTACGGACAGGGTTTGCGTATCTAGCTGAAGCTTTCTTT.

The rearrangement joins TRBV7-3 to TRBJ2-1, with D hard to call. This CDR3 region has 17 residues. Trimming took 2 bases from V and 0 from J, leaving 14 bases between them. Germline V lookup: CDR1 SGHTA, CDR2 FQGTGA. The CDR3 region has the DNA TGTGCCAGCAGCTTATTCTCGCCGTGGAGCTCCTACAATGAGCAGTTCTTC. The encoded protein is CASSLFSPWSSYNEQFF.

The chain joins TRBV2 to TRBJ2-7; 8 bases line up with TRBD1. Germline loops: CDR1 SNHLY, CDR2 FYNNEI. The length of the CDR3 is 13 residues. Losses at the gene ends were 9 bases for V and 1 base for J; bases not matched to a gene: 5. In DNA, the CDR3 is TGTGCCAGTCGGACAGGGCAGTCCTACGAGCAGTACTTC. This codes for CASRTGQSYEQYF.

CDR3 sequence reads: CASSLFRGNTIYF. The DNA for the CDR3 is TGTGCCAGCAGTTTATTTCGGGGAAACACCATATATTTT. This rearrangement joins TRBV28 to TRBJ1-3; D unclear. CDR1 MDHEN and CDR2 SYDVKM come from the germline V gene. CDR3 length: 13 residues. V was clipped by 1 base and J by 4 bases, with 5 bases between them.

The chain carries TRBV7-9 and TRBJ2-1; D is ambiguous. V was clipped by 1 base and J by 6 bases, with 13 bases between them. This CDR3 is built from 15 residues. Per the germline V gene, CDR1 is SEHNR and CDR2 is FQNEAQ (reference sequence). The DNA of the CDR3 is TGTGCCAGCAGCTTAGGGCTAGAAACCGTCAATGAGCAGTTCTTC. Translated: CASSLGLETVNEQFF. Full variable domain (rest looked up from reference TRBV7-9 and TRBJ2-1): DTGVSQNPRHKITKRGQNVTFRCDPISEHNRLYWYRQTLGQGPEFLTYFQNEAQLEKSRLLSDRFSAERPKGSFSTLEIQRTEQGDSAMYLCASSLGLETVNEQFFGPGTRLTVL.

V usage is TRBV2 and J usage is TRBJ2-1; TRBD2 matches 9 bases. Germline V gene data show CDR1 as SNHLY and CDR2 as FYNNEI. The J segment lost 8 bases and the V segment lost 8 bases, leaving 13 bases of the junction unmatched. The CDR3 has 15 residues. CDR3 region: CASDLGREGRYEQFF. DNA of the CDR3: TGTGCCAGCGATCTAGGGCGGGAGGGCCGCTATGAGCAGTTCTTC.

J is TRBJ2-1 and V is TRBV11-2; no reliable D call. Germline loops: CDR1 SGHAT, CDR2 FQNNGV. The CDR3 sequence is 13 residues long. With 2 bases removed from V and 9 bases from J, the gap between germline ends came to 11 bases. The CDR3 DNA reads as TGTGCCAGCAGCTTACTTGCCCCAGGTGAGCAGTTCTTC. Translation gives CASSLLAPGEQFF.

The chain couples TRBV23-1 to TRBJ1-5; the D gene is possibly TRBD1 (5 bases). TRBV23-1 is known as an ORF, though its function is uncertain. The CDR3 loop spans 14 amino acids. V lost 3 bases to trimming and J lost 3 bases, with 9 bases between them. The CDR3 is CASSQGRDNQPQHF. In DNA, the CDR3 is TGCGCCAGCAGTCAGGGCAGGGACAATCAGCCCCAGCATTTT.

The rearrangement uses TRBV29-1 and TRBJ2-5; TRBD1 is a possible D gene (5 bases). The J call is uncertain, as TRBJ2-7 better fits the DNA end. CDR3 length: 15 residues. Germline V CDR1 and CDR2: SQVTM, ANQGSEA. The CDR3 spells CSVIGADSPVYEQYF. CDR3 nucleotides: TGCAGCGTGATTGGGGCCGACTCCCCAGTCTACGAGCAGTACTTC.

The J gene is TRBJ2-3, the V gene TRBV7-9; 12 bases map to TRBD2. From germline, CDR1 is SEHNR and CDR2 FQNEAQ (reference sequence). The CDR3 runs to 17 residues. V lost 5 bases and J lost 6; bases outside the gene matches: 12. CDR3 residues: CASSTVGLAGGRDTQYF. CDR3 nucleotide sequence: TGTGCCAGCAGCACCGTTGGGCTAGCGGGAGGGAGGGATACGCAGTATTTT.

This clone has just one count. The chain carries TRBV7-2 and TRBJ2-1, with 12 bases identical to TRBD2. The CDR3 loop spans 15 amino acids. V dropped 3 bases and J dropped 4; count of bases not matched to a gene: 1. Germline assignment: CDR1 SGHTA and CDR2 FQGNSA. The CDR3 nucleotides read TGTGCCAGCAGCTTCGGACTAGCGGGGTACAATGAGCAGTTCTTC. Its protein product is CASSFGLAGYNEQFF.